These T cell receptor beta chains were read from a single sample in a study of PD-L1 blockade in urothelial cancer. The protocol was immunoSEQ multiplex PCR, while the TCRdb copy is restricted to in-frame clones and leaves out a portion. The table shows about 25,000 clones, with approximately 86% occurring only once. Sequencing used PBMCs, obtained around atezolizumab (anti-PD-L1) treatment. These receptors came from a man aged 70-80 years with urothelial cancer. CDR3s include the opening cysteine and the closing phenylalanine or tryptophan. D genes are given only for firm matches. Expanded clones get a size class; other rows say once, few or many, or leave the size out.

V	size	J	D	DNA	CDR3
TRBV6-1	large	TRBJ2-1	TRBD2	TGTGCCAGCAGTGAAGCGGCGGGAGGGCCAAATGAGCAGTTCTTC	CASSEAAGGPNEQFF
TRBV4-3	-	TRBJ2-2	TRBD1	TGCGCCAGCAGCCAAGGAAGGGGGCGCCCCGGGGAGCTGTTTTTT	CASSQGRGRPGELFF
TRBV28	few	TRBJ2-5	TRBD1	TGTGCCAGCGCCGACAGGGCCCAAGAGACCCAGTACTTC	CASADRAQETQYF
TRBV10-3	-	TRBJ1-1	TRBD1	TGTGCCAGCCAACAGGGGGCGAACACTGAAGCTTTCTTT	CASQQGANTEAFF
TRBV7-6	-	TRBJ1-2	TRBD1	TGTGCCAGCAGCTCGGGACAGGGTCTCGTTGAGAACTATGGCTACACCTTC	CASSSGQGLVENYGYTF
TRBV10-3	-	TRBJ2-3	TRBD2	TGTGCCATCAGTGAGTCTCGAGCGGGACCCTCCGGTCATACGCAGTATTTT	CAISESRAGPSGHTQYF
TRBV28	-	TRBJ2-5	-	TGTGCCAGCAGTTTTCGCACCGCGGTAACCCAGTACTTC	CASSFRTAVTQYF
TRBV5-1	once	TRBJ1-3	TRBD1	TGCGCCAGCAGCTTGGAGGGACAGCCCTCTGGAAACACCATATATTTT	CASSLEGQPSGNTIYF
TRBV2	-	TRBJ1-3	TRBD1	TGTGCCAGATCTAGGGACAGGGGGGACGGAAACACCATATATTTT	CARSRDRGDGNTIYF
TRBV11-2	few	TRBJ2-2	-	TGTGCCAGCAGCTTAGGGCAGGGCACCGGGGAGCTGTTTTTT	CASSLGQGTGELFF
TRBV28	-	TRBJ2-3	-	TGTGCCAGCAGTGACTCCGGGGTAGGTGGAGATACGCAGTATTTT	CASSDSGVGGDTQYF
TRBV9	-	TRBJ2-3	TRBD1	TGTGCCAGCAGCGGGGACAGCAGCACAGATACGCAGTATTTT	CASSGDSSTDTQYF
TRBV7-3	-	TRBJ2-5	-	TGTGCCAGCAGCTTAAATGCCCCGGGACATGGAGAGACCCAGTACTTC	CASSLNAPGHGETQYF
TRBV9	-	TRBJ2-1	-	TGTGCCAGCAGCGTACGAGCCACCTCCAACAATGAGCAGTTCTTC	CASSVRATSNNEQFF
TRBV5-6	-	TRBJ1-2	TRBD1	TGTGCCAGCAGCTCCTTTCAGAGGGACAGAGTTTATGGCTACACCTTC	CASSSFQRDRVYGYTF
TRBV19	few	TRBJ2-1	TRBD2	TGTGCCAGTAGTACCCTAGCGGGAGCCTACAATGAGCAGTTCTTC	CASSTLAGAYNEQFF
TRBV5-1	-	TRBJ2-1	-	TGCGCCAGCTCTGAAGCGGGCTTCTCCTACAATGAGCAGTTCTTC	CASSEAGFSYNEQFF
TRBV5-1	-	TRBJ1-1	TRBD1	TGCGCCAGCAGCTTCGGACAGGGAGGGGCTGAAGCTTTCTTT	CASSFGQGGAEAFF
TRBV5-5	-	TRBJ2-7	-	TGTGCCAGCAGCTTGGGGGCCTCGGCTAGCGCCTACGAGCAGTACTTC	CASSLGASASAYEQYF
TRBV19	-	TRBJ1-2	TRBD1	TGTGCCAGTATTCCCGACAGGGCCAACTATGGCTACACCTTC	CASIPDRANYGYTF
TRBV11-2	-	TRBJ1-2	-	TGTGCCAGCAGCTTCAGGGGCGGCTACACCTTC	CASSFRGGYTF
TRBV5-6	-	TRBJ1-1	-	TGTGCCAGCAGCTTGGTCCCGAGTTTGAACACTGAAGCTTTCTTT	CASSLVPSLNTEAFF
TRBV6-5	-	TRBJ2-1	TRBD2	TGTGCCAGCAGTTACCAAGGGACTAGCTACAATGAGCAGTTCTTC	CASSYQGTSYNEQFF
TRBV7-2	-	TRBJ2-7	-	TGTGCCAGCAGCCAGGAACAGGGTTGGGCCTACGAGCAGTACTTC	CASSQEQGWAYEQYF
TRBV7-9	-	TRBJ2-3	-	TGTGCCAGCAGCCAACAGGCCTTAGGCACAGATACGCAGTATTTT	CASSQQALGTDTQYF
TRBV27	medium-sized	TRBJ2-4	TRBD1	TGTGCCAGCAGCCCAGGGACAGGGGGAATAAACATTCAGTACTTC	CASSPGTGGINIQYF
TRBV5-1	-	TRBJ2-1	TRBD1	TGCGCCAGCTCGCCAGGGGGCAGCTCCTACAATGAGCAGTTCTTC	CASSPGGSSYNEQFF
TRBV6-1	-	TRBJ2-7	TRBD1	TGTGCCAGCAACATGGGACAGTACGAGCAGTACTTC	CASNMGQYEQYF
TRBV6-5	-	TRBJ2-1	-	TGTGCCAGCAGATACAGGAGTTACAATGAGCAGTTCTTC	CASRYRSYNEQFF
TRBV4-3	-	TRBJ2-3	-	TGCGCCAGCAGCCAAGACCGGGATTCCACAGATACGCAGTATTTT	CASSQDRDSTDTQYF
TRBV15	-	TRBJ1-5	-	TGTGCCACCAGCAGAGACAGGGACAATCAGCCCCAGCATTTT	CATSRDRDNQPQHF